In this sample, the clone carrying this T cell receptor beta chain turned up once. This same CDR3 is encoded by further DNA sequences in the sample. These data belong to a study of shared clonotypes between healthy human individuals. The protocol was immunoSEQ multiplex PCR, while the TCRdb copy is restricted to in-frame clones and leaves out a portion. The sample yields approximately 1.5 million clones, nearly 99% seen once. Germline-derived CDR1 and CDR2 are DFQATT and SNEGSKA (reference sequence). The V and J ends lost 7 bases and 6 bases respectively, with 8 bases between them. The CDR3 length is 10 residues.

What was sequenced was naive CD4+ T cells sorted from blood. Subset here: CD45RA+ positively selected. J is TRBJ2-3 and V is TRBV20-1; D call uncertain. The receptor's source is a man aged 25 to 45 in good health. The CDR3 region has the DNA TGCAGTGTTTTGACCGATACGCAGTATTTT. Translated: CSVLTDTQYF.